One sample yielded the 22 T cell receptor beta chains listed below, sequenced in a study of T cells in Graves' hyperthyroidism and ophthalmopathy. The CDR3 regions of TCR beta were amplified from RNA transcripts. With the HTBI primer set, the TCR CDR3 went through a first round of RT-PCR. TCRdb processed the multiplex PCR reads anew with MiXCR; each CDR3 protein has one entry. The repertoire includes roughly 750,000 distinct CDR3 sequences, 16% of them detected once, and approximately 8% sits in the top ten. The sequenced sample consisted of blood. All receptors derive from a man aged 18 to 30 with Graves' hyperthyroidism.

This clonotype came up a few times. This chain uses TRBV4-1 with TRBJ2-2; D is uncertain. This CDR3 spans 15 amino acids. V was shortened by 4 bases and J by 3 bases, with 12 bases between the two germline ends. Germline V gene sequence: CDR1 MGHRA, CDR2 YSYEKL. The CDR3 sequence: CASSLIRADTGELFF. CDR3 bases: TGCGCCAGCAGCCTCATTCGCGCAGACACCGGGGAGCTGTTTTTT.

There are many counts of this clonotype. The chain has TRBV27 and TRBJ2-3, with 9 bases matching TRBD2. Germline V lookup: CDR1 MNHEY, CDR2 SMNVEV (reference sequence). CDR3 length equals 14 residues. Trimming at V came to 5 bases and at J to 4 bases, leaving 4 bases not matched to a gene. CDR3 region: CASSLSGSADTQYF. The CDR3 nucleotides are TGTGCCAGCAGTCTTAGCGGGAGTGCAGATACGCAGTATTTT.

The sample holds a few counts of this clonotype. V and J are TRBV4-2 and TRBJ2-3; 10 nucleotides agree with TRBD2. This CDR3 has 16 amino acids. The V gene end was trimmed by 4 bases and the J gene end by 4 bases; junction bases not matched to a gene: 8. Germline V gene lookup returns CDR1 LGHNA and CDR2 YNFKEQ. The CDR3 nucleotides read TGTGCCAGCAGCCCTAGCGGGAGCATAACCTCAGATACGCAGTATTTT. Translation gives CASSPSGSITSDTQYF.

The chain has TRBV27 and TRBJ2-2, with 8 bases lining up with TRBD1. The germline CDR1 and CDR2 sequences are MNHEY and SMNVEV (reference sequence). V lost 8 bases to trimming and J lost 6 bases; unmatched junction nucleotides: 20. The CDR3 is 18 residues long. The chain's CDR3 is CASSPLPPSSGGPGELFF. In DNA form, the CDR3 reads TGTGCCAGCTCACCCCTTCCGCCCTCCTCAGGGGGCCCCGGGGAGCTGTTTTTT.

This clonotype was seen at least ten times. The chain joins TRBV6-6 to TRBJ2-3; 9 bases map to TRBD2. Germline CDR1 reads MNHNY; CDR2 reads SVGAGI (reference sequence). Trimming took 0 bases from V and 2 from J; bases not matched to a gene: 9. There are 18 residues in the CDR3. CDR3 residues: CASSYSMLVAGDTDTQYF. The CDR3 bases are TGTGCCAGCAGTTACTCGATGTTGGTAGCGGGAGACACAGATACGCAGTATTTT.

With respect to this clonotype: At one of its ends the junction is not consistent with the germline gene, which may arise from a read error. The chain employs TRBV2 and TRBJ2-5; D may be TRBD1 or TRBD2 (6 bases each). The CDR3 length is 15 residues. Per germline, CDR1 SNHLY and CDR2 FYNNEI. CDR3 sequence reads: CASTKGVGGPEAQYF. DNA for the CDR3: TGTGCCAGCACTAAGGGGGTCGGGGGTCCAGAGGCCCAGTACTTC.

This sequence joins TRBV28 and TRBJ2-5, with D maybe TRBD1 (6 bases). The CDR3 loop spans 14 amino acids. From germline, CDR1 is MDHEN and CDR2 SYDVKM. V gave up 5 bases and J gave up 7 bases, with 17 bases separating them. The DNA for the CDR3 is TGTGCCAGCAGTCCACGTTCCTGGGGGCGGACCCAGTACTTC. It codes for CASSPRSWGRTQYF.

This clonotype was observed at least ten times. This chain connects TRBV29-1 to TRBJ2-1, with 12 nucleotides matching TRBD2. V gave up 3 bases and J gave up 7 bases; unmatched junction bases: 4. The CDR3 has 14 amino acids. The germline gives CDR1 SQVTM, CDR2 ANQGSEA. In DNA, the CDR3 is TGCAGCGTTGAGACTAGCGGGAGCAGAAATGAGCAGTTCTTC. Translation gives CSVETSGSRNEQFF.

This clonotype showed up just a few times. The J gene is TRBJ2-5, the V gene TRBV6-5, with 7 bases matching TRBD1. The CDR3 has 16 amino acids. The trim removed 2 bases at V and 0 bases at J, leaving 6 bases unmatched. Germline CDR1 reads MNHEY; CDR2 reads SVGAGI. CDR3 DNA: TGTGCCAGCAGTTACCTTGGGGACAGAAACCAAGAGACCCAGTACTTC. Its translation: CASSYLGDRNQETQYF.

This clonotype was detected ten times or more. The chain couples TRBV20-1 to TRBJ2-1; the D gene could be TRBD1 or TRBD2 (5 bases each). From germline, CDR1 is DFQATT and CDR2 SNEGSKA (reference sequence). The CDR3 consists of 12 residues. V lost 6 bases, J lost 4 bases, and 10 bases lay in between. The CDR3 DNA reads TGCAGTGCGTGGGACGGTTACAATGAGCAGTTCTTC. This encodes CSAWDGYNEQFF.

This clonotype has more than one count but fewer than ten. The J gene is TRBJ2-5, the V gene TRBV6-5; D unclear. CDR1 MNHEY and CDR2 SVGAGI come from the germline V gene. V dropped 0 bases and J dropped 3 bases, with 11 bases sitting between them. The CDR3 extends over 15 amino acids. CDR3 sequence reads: CASSYSMGGEETQYF. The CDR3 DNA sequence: TGTGCCAGCAGTTACTCGATGGGTGGAGAAGAGACCCAGTACTTC.

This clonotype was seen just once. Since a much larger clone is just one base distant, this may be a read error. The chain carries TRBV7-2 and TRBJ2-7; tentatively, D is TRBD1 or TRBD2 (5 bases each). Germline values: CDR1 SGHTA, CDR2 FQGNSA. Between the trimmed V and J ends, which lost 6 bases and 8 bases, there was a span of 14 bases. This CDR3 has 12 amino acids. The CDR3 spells CASSAVRGQQYF. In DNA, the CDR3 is TGTGCCAGCAGTGCTGTGAGGGGCCAGCAGTACTTC.

The CDR3 DNA reads as TGTGCCAGCAGTGGCACAGGGGAGCCCCAGCATTTT. Encoded protein: CASSGTGEPQHF. The chain employs TRBV28 and TRBJ1-5; 7 bases are shared with TRBD1. This CDR3 spans 12 amino acids. With V trimmed by 5 bases and J by 8 bases, 3 bases remained unmatched. CDR1 and CDR2 from the germline V gene are MDHEN and SYDVKM.

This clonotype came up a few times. In nucleotides, the CDR3 is TGTGCCACCAGCAGAGATAGGGGTCACGAGCAGTACTTC. Its translation is CATSRDRGHEQYF. This chain uses TRBV15 with TRBJ2-7, with D tentatively TRBD1 (5 bases). Germline CDR1 LNHNV, CDR2 YYDKDF (reference sequence). The CDR3 consists of 13 residues. Trimming removed 0 bases from V and 5 bases from J, with 8 bases in between.

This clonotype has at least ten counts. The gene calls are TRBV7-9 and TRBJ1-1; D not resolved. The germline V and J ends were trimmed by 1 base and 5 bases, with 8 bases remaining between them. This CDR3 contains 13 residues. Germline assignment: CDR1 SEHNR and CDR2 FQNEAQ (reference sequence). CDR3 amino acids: CASSLGVVTEAFF. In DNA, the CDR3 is TGTGCCAGCAGCTTAGGGGTTGTGACTGAAGCTTTCTTT.

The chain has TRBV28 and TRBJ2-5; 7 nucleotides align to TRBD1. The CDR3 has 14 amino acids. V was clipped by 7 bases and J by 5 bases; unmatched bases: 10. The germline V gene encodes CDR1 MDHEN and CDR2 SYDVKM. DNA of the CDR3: TGTGCCAGCACCAACTCCGGGACAGAGGAGACCCAGTACTTC. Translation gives CASTNSGTEETQYF.

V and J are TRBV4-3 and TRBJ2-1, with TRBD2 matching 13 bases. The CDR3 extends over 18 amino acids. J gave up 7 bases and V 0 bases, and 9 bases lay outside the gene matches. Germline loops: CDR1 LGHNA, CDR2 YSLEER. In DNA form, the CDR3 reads TGCGCCAGCAGCCAAGATCAACTAGCGGGGGGGGTCTGGAATGAGCAGTTCTTC. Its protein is CASSQDQLAGGVWNEQFF.

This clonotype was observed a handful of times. Here the CDR3 reads CASSLDRGLLDEQFF. The DNA for the CDR3 is TGTGCCAGCTCCCTGGACAGGGGGCTACTGGATGAGCAGTTCTTC. The chain links TRBV18 to TRBJ2-1; 11 bases line up with TRBD1. The CDR3 covers 15 residues. CDR1 and CDR2 from the germline V gene are KGHSH and LQKENI. Trimming removed 6 bases from V and 8 bases from J; junction bases left unmatched: 9.

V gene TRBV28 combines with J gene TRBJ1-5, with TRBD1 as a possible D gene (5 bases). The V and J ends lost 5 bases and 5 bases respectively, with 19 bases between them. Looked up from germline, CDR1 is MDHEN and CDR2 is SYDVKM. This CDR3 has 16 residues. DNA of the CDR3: TGTGCCAGCAGTCACGGGACTTTTAATAAGGATCAGCCCCAGCATTTT. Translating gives CASSHGTFNKDQPQHF.

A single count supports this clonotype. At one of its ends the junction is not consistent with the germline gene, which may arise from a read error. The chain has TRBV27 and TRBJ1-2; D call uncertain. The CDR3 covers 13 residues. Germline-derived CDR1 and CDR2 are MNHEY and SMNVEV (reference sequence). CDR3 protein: CASSDGPWYDYTF. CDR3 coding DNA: TGTGCCAGCAGTGACGGGCCGTGGTATGACTACACCTTC.

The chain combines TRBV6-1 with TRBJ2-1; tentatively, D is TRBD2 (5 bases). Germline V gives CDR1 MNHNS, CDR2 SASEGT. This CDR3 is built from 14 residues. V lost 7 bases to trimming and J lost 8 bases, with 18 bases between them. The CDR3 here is CASTRRYGGDEQFF. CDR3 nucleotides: TGTGCCAGCACTAGACGCTACGGAGGCGATGAGCAGTTCTTC.

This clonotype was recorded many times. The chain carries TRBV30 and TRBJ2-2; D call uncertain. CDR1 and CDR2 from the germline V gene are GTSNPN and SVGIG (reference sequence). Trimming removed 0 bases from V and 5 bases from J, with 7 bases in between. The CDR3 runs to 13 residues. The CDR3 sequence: CAWSVVKTGELFF. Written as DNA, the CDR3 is TGTGCCTGGAGTGTAGTCAAGACCGGGGAGCTGTTTTTT. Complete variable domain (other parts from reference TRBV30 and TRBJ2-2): SQTIHQWPATLVQPVGSPLSLECTVEGTSNPNLYWYRQAAGRGLQLLFYSVGIGQISSEVPQNLSASRPQDRQFILSSKKLLLSDSGFYLCAWSVVKTGELFFGEGSRLTVL.